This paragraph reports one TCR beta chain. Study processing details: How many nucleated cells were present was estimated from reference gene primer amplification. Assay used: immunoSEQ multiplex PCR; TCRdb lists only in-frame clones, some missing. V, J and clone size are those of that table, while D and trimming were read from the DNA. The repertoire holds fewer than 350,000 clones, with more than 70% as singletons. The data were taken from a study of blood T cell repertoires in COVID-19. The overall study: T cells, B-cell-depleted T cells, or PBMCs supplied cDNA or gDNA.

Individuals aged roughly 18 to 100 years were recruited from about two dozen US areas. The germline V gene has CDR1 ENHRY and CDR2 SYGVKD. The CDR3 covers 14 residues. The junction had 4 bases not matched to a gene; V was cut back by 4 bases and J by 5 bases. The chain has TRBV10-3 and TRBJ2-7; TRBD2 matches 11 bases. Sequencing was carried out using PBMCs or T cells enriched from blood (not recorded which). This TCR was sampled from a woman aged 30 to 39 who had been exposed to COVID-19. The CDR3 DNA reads TGTGCCATCAGTGTAGGGACTAGCGGAAACGAGCAGTACTTC. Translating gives CAISVGTSGNEQYF.